This TCR beta chain was profiled in a study of T cell changes during pregnancy in multiple sclerosis (dated by TCRdb to about 2019). For the wider study: The study examined how the T cell repertoire changed over the course of pregnancy in women with multiple sclerosis.

Comment on this clone: Its antigen specificity is not known. Nothing much larger sits one base from this clone, and base qualities are not available.

Libraries came from the immunoSEQ multiplex PCR assay. The immuneACCESS repertoire file appears here via TCRdb, limited to in-frame rearrangements. These files lack a portion of the clones; in checked studies, under half of the deficit traces to unresolved V genes, and the cause of the others is not known. Present in this sample are tens of thousands of clones, around 92% of which were seen just once. 1.2% of the sample is held by the ten biggest clonotypes. From the cysteine up to the phenylalanine, the CDR3 has a length of 14 residues. CDR3 DNA only is kept here, 42 bases in frame from base 1. Trimming costs V 7 bases and J 4 bases, and their ends lie 15 bases apart. The germline V gene supplies CDR1 SNHLY and CDR2 FYNNEI.

The V and J segments used are TRBV2 and TRBJ2-3; the D gene assignment is ambiguous. This TCR was sampled from a female donor in good health, enrolled as a control in a pregnancy study. The material was peripheral blood, obtained after pregnancy. The CDR3 reads as follows: CASMESRGADTQYF. In nucleotide form, the sequence is TGTGCCAGCATGGAAAGCAGAGGCGCAGATACGCAGTATTTT.